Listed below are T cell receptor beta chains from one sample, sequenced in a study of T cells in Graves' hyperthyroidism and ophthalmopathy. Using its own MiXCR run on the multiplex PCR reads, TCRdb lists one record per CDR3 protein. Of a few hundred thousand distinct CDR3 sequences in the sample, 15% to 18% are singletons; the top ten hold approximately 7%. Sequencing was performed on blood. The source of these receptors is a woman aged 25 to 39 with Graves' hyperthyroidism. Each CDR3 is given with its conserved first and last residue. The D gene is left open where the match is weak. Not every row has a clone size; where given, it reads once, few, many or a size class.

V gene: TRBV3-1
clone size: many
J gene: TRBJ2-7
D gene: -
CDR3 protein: CASSHPAGEQYF
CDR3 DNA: TGTGCCAGCAGCCACCCGGCGGGGGAGCAGTACTTC

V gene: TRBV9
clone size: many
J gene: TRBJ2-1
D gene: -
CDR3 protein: CASSVDPFGGNEQFF
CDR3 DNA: TGTGCCAGCAGCGTAGATCCTTTCGGGGGCAACGAGCAGTTCTTC

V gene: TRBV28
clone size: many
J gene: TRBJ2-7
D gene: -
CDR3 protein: CASSGFRGGYYEQYF
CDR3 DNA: TGTGCCAGCAGTGGGTTCCGCGGCGGTTACTACGAGCAGTACTTC

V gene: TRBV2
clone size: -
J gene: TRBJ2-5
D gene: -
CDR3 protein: CASSTPSGEETQYF
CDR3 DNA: TGTGCCAGCAGTACCCCGTCGGGGGAGGAGACCCAGTACTTC

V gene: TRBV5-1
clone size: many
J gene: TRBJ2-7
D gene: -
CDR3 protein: CASSFRLAYEQYF
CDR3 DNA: TGCGCCAGCAGCTTCAGACTAGCCTACGAGCAGTACTTC

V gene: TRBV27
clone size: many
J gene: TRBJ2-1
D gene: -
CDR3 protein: CASSTTGNEQFF
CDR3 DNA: TGTGCCAGCTCCACGACGGGTAACGAGCAGTTCTTC

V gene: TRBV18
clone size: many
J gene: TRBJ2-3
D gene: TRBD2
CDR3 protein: CASSPTSDVADTQYF
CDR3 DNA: TGTGCCAGCTCACCGACTAGCGACGTCGCAGATACGCAGTATTTT

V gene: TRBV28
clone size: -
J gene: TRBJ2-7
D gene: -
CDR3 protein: CATTHVVEQYF
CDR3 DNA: TGTGCCACCACCCACGTCGTCGAGCAGTACTTC

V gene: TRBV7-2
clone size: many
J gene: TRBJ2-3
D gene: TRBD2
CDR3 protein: CASSFGLAGGYTQYF
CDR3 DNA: TGTGCCAGCAGCTTCGGACTAGCGGGAGGGTATACGCAGTATTTT

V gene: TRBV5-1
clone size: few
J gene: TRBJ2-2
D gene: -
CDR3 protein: CASRRTGDVDTGELFF
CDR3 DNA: TGCGCCAGCAGACGTACCGGTGATGTGGACACCGGGGAGCTGTTTTTT

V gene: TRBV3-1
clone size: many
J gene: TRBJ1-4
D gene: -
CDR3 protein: CASSQDPHRATNEKLFF
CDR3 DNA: TGTGCCAGCAGCCAAGATCCCCACCGAGCAACTAATGAAAAACTGTTTTTT

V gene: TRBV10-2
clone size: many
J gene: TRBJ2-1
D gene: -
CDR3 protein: CASKTGESNEQFF
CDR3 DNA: TGCGCCAGCAAAACGGGAGAAAGCAATGAGCAGTTCTTC

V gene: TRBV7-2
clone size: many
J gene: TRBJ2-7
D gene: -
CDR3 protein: CASSLRTRGGEQYF
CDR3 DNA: TGTGCCAGCAGCCTTCGGACTAGGGGGGGCGAGCAGTACTTC

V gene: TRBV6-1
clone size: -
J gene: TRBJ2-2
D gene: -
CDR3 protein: CASNLRLPGELFF
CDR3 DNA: TGTGCCAGCAATCTACGTTTGCCCGGGGAGCTGTTTTTT

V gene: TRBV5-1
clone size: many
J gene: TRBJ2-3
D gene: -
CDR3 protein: CASSAGVTDTQYF
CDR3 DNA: TGCGCCAGCAGCGCAGGGGTCACAGATACGCAGTATTTT

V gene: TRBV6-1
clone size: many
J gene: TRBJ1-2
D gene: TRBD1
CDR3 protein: CASSYKGQSYGYTF
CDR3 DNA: TGTGCCAGCAGTTACAAGGGACAGAGCTATGGCTACACCTTC